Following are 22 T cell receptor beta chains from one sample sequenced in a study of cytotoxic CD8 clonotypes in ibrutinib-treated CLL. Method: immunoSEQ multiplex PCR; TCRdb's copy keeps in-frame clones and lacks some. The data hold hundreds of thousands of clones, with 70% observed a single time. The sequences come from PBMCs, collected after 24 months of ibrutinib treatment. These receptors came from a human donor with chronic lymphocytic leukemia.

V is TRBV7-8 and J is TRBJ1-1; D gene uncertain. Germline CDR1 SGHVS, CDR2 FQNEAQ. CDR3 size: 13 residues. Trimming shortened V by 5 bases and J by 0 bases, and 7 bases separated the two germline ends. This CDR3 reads CASSPRMNTEAFF. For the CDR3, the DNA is TGTGCCAGCAGCCCTAGGATGAACACTGAAGCTTTCTTT. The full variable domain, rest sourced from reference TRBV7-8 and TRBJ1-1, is GAGVSQSPRYKVAKRGQDVALRCDPISGHVSLFWYQQALGQGPEFLTYFQNEAQLDKSGLPSDRFFAERPEGSVSTLKIQRTQQEDSAVYLCASSPRMNTEAFFGQGTRLTVV.

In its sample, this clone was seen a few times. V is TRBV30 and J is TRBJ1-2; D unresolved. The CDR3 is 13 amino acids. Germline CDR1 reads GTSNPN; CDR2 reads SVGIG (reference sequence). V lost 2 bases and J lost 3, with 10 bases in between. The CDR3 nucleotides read TGTGCCTGGAGTCGGGGAATGGACTATGGCTACACCTTC. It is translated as CAWSRGMDYGYTF. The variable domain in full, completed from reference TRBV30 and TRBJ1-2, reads SQTIHQWPATLVQPVGSPLSLECTVEGTSNPNLYWYRQAAGRGLQLLFYSVGIGQISSEVPQNLSASRPQDRQFILSSKKLLLSDSGFYLCAWSRGMDYGYTFGSGTRLTVV.

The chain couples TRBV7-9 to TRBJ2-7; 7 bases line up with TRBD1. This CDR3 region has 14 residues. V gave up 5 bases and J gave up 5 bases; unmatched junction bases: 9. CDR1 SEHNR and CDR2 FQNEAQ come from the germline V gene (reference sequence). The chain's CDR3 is CASSPRQGPHEQYF. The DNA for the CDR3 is TGTGCCAGCAGCCCTCGACAGGGCCCCCACGAGCAGTACTTC. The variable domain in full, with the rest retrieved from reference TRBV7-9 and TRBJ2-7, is DTGVSQNPRHKITKRGQNVTFRCDPISEHNRLYWYRQTLGQGPEFLTYFQNEAQLEKSRLLSDRFSAERPKGSFSTLEIQRTEQGDSAMYLCASSPRQGPHEQYFGPGTRLTVT.

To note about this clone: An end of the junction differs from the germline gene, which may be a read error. The CDR3: CASSADTKRDF. For the CDR3, the DNA is TGTGCCAGCAGTGCGGATACCAAACGGGACTTC. The chain has TRBV28 and TRBJ2-4; the D is unclear. Germline CDR1 reads MDHEN; CDR2 reads SYDVKM. CDR3 size: 11 residues.

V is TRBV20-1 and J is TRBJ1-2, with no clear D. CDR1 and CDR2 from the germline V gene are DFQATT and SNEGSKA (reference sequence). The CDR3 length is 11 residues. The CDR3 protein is CSLWSGDGYTF. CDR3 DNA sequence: TGCAGCCTATGGTCAGGCGACGGCTACACCTTC.

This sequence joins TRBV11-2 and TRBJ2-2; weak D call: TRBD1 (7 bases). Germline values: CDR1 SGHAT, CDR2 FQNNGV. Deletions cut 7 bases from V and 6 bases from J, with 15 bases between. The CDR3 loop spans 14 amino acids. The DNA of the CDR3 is TGTGCCAGCACGTATGGCAGGGGGGCCGGGGAGCTGTTTTTT. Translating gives CASTYGRGAGELFF.

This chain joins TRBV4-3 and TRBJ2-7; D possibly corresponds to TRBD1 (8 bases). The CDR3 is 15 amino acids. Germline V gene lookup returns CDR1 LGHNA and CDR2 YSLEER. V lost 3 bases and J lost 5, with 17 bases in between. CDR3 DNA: TGCGCCAGCAGCCAGTCGAACAGGGGGAGGGACGAGCAGTACTTC. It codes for CASSQSNRGRDEQYF.

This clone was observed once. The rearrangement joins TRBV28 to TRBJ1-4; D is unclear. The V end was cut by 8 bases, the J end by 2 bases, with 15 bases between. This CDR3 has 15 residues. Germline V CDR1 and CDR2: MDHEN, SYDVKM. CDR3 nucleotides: TGTGCCAGCCTTCCGCCGGGGTTTACTAATGAAAAACTGTTTTTT. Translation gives CASLPPGFTNEKLFF.

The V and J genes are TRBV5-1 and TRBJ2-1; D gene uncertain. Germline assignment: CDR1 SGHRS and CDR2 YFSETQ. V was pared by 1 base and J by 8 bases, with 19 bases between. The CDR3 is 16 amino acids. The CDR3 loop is CASSLSSRSEVDEQFF. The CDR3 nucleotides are TGCGCCAGCAGCTTGAGCAGTAGAAGCGAGGTCGATGAGCAGTTCTTC. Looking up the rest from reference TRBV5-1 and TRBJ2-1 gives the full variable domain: KAGVTQTPRYLIKTRGQQVTLSCSPISGHRSVSWYQQTPGQGLQFLFEYFSETQRNKGNFPGRFSGRQFSNSRSEMNVSTLELGDSALYLCASSLSSRSEVDEQFFGPGTRLTVL.

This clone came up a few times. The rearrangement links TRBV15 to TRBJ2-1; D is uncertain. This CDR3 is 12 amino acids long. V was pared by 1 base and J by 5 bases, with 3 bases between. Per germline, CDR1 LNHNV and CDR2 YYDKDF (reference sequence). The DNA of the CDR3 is TGTGCCACCAGCAGAGGAAACAATGAGCAGTTCTTC. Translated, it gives CATSRGNNEQFF.

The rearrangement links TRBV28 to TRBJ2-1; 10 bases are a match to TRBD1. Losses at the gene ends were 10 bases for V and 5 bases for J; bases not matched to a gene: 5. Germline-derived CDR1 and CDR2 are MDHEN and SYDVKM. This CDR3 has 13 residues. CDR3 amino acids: CATDRGRDNEQFF. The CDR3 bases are TGTGCCACCGACAGGGGGCGAGACAATGAGCAGTTCTTC.

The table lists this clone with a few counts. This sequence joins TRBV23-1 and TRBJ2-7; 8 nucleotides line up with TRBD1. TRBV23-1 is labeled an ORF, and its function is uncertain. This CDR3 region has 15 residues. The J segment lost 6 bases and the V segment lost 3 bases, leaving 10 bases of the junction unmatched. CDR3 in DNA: TGCGCCAGCAGTCACCTCAGGGGGCCACTTCTCGAGCAGTACTTC. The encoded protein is CASSHLRGPLLEQYF.

The DNA for the CDR3 is TGTGCCAGCAGCTTAGGGGTAGGAGAAAGGCGGTATGGCTACACCTTC. Encoded protein: CASSLGVGERRYGYTF. The V gene is TRBV7-9, the J gene TRBJ1-2, with D hard to call. With 1 base removed from V and 5 bases from J, the gap between germline ends came to 17 bases. Per the germline V gene, CDR1 is SEHNR and CDR2 is FQNEAQ (reference sequence). The CDR3 runs to 16 residues.

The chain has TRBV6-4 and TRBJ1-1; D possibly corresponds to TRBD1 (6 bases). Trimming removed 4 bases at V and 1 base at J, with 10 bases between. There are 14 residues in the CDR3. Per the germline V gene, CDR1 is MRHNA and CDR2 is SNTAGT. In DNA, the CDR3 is TGTGCCAGCAGTGTGAACAGGGAGAACACTGAAGCTTTCTTT. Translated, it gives CASSVNRENTEAFF.

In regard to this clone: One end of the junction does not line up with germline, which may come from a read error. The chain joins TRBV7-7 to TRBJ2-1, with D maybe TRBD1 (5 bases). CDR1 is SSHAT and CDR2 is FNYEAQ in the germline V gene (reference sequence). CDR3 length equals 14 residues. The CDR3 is CASSSRQWSDEQFF. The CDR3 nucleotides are TGTGCTAGCAGCTCCCGACAGTGGAGCGATGAGCAGTTCTTC.

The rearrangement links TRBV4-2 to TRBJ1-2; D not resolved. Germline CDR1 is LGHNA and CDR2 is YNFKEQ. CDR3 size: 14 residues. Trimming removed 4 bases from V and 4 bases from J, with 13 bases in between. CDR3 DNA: TGTGCCAGCAGCCCCAATCAGGAAAGCTATGGCTACACCTTC. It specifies CASSPNQESYGYTF.

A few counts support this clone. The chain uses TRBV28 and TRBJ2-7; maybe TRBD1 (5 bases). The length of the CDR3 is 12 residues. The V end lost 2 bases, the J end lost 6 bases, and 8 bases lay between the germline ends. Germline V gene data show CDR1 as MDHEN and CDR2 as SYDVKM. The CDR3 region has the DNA TGTGCCAGCAGTTTAGTCAGGGTCGAGCAGTACTTC. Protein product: CASSLVRVEQYF.

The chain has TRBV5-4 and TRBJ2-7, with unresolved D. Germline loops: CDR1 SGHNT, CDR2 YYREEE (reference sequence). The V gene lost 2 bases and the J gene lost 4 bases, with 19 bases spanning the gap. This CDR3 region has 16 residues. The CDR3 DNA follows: TGTGCCAGCAGCTTAGGTGGTCCCAACAACCATTACGAGCAGTACTTC. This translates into CASSLGGPNNHYEQYF. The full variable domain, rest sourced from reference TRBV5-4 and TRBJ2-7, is ETGVTQSPTHLIKTRGQQVTLRCSSQSGHNTVSWYQQALGQGPQFIFQYYREEENGRGNFPPRFSGLQFPNYSSELNVNALELDDSALYLCASSLGGPNNHYEQYFGPGTRLTVT.

The CDR3 is CASSGGEAGGNYEQYF. The CDR3 region has the DNA TGTGCCAGCAGTGGCGGAGAGGCAGGGGGGAACTACGAGCAGTACTTC. The rearrangement joins TRBV6-6 to TRBJ2-7; weak D call: TRBD1 (7 bases). The germline gives CDR1 MNHNY, CDR2 SVGAGI (reference sequence). The V gene lost 5 bases and the J gene lost 3 bases, with 20 bases spanning the gap. The CDR3 length is 16 residues.

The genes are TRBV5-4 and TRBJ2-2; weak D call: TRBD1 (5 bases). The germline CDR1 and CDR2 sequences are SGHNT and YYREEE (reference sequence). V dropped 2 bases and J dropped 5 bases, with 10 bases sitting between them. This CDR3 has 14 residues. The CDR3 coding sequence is TGTGCCAGCAGCTTCCTACAGGAGACCGGGGAGCTGTTTTTT. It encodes CASSFLQETGELFF.

CDR3 amino acids: CASSFQLPSYNEQFF. The DNA for the CDR3 is TGCGCCAGCAGCTTCCAACTCCCCTCCTACAATGAGCAGTTCTTC. The chain joins TRBV5-1 to TRBJ2-1; the D is unclear. Germline CDR1 is SGHRS and CDR2 is YFSETQ. Trimming cost V 2 bases and J 0 bases, with 9 bases left between them. The CDR3 runs to 15 residues. Based on the CDR3 plus reference TRBV5-1 and TRBJ2-1, the full variable domain is KAGVTQTPRYLIKTRGQQVTLSCSPISGHRSVSWYQQTPGQGLQFLFEYFSETQRNKGNFPGRFSGRQFSNSRSEMNVSTLELGDSALYLCASSFQLPSYNEQFFGPGTRLTVL.

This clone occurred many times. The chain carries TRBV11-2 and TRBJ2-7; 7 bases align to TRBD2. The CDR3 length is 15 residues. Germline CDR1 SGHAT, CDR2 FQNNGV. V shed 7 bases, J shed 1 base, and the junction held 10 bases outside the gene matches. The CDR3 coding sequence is TGTGCCAGCACCTACGAGTGGGGGGGGTCCTACGAGCAGTACTTC. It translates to CASTYEWGGSYEQYF.